The clone carrying this T cell receptor beta chain was seen at least ten times. Its antigen is unidentified. This entry is derived from a study of early T cells in non-severe SARS-CoV-2 infection. Study-wide background: The chains were unpaired, and the sequenced material was bulk RNA from unsorted whole blood. Study observations and caveats: There was a bias toward anti-spike CD8 responses in VDJdb matching, which missed private and CD4 specificities.

Each CDR3 protein is one row after TCRdb ran MiXCR on the 5' RACE reads. The sample carries roughly 29,000 distinct CDR3 sequences, around 5% recorded once. The sample comprised whole blood. The clonotype comes from an adult who was a healthcare worker with PCR-confirmed SARS-CoV-2 infection or an uninfected control (not recorded which).

The CDR3 nucleotides read TGTGCCAGCAGCTCTGATCTGAACACTGAAGCTTTCTTT. As protein: CASSSDLNTEAFF. The chain recombines TRBV11-2 with TRBJ1-1, with D hard to call. Germline CDR1 SGHAT, CDR2 FQNNGV. V was trimmed by 4 bases and J by 0 bases, leaving 6 bases between them. The CDR3 loop spans 13 amino acids.